Listed below are T cell receptor beta chains from one sample, sequenced in a study of T cells of healthy individuals. One entry per CDR3 protein results from TCRdb running MiXCR on the 5' RACE reads. The sample includes just over 40,000 distinct CDR3 sequences, around 4.5% of them seen just once. The source is a human donor in good health. Both conserved end residues are part of each CDR3. The D gene is left open where the match is weak. Rows may omit the clone size; those that give it use once, few, many or a size class.

size: many
J: TRBJ2-3
D: NA
V: TRBV9
DNA: TGTGCCAGCAGCGTACGTAGGGGGGATACGCAGTATTTT
CDR3: CASSVRRGDTQYF

size: few
J: TRBJ1-6
D: NA
V: TRBV7-9
DNA: TGTGCCAGCAGCTTAGGGAGGTTACAGGGCGTAAGGAGTTCACCCCTCCACTTT
CDR3: CASSLGRLQGVRSSPLHF

size: many
J: TRBJ2-7
D: TRBD1
V: TRBV6-1
DNA: TGTGCCAGCAGCGGGCAGGAGGGACAGGATCTCTCCGAGCAGTACTTC
CDR3: CASSGQEGQDLSEQYF

size: many
J: TRBJ2-3
D: TRBD2
V: TRBV20-1
DNA: TGCAGTGCTAGGAAAACTAGCGGGGGGGCCGTCACAGATACGCAGTATTTT
CDR3: CSARKTSGGAVTDTQYF

size: many
J: TRBJ2-5
D: TRBD2
V: TRBV7-8
DNA: TGTGCCAGCAGCTTCGGGAGGGCTATATCGGAGACCCAGTACTTC
CDR3: CASSFGRAISETQYF

size: many
J: TRBJ2-7
D: TRBD2
V: TRBV28
DNA: TGTGCCAGCAGTTTAGCAGCGGGGGGAAGTTACGAGCAGTACTTC
CDR3: CASSLAAGGSYEQYF

size: many
J: TRBJ2-1
D: NA
V: TRBV28
DNA: TGTGCCAGCACCATACAGGGTGGGTCCTACAATGAGCAGTTCTTC
CDR3: CASTIQGGSYNEQFF

size: many
J: TRBJ1-1
D: NA
V: TRBV20-1
DNA: TGCAGTGCAGGGCAGGGCCCCACTGAAGCTTTCTTT
CDR3: CSAGQGPTEAFF

size: NA
J: TRBJ1-6
D: NA
V: TRBV6-6
DNA: TGTGCCAGCAGTTACTCGGAAAGGGGTTATTCACCCCTCCACTTT
CDR3: CASSYSERGYSPLHF

size: many
J: TRBJ2-3
D: TRBD1
V: TRBV27
DNA: TGTGCCAGCAGTTTAGGGGGGACAGGCGCCTACACAGATACGCAGTATTTT
CDR3: CASSLGGTGAYTDTQYF

size: many
J: TRBJ2-3
D: NA
V: TRBV27
DNA: TGTGCCAGCAGCGAAGGGACCACAGATACGCAGTATTTT
CDR3: CASSEGTTDTQYF

size: NA
J: TRBJ1-4
D: NA
V: TRBV2
DNA: TGTGCCAGCAGTGATGTCAGGGGTGAAAAACTGTTTTTT
CDR3: CASSDVRGEKLFF

size: many
J: TRBJ1-6
D: NA
V: TRBV6-1
DNA: TGTGCCAGCAGTGAAGGGGGCTCCTATAATTCACCCCTCCACTTT
CDR3: CASSEGGSYNSPLHF

size: few
J: TRBJ2-3
D: TRBD2
V: TRBV6-2/TRBV6-3
DNA: TGTGCCAGCACTATAGAAGGCGGGCTAGCGGGAGTCACAGATACGCAGTATTTT
CDR3: CASTIEGGLAGVTDTQYF

size: many
J: TRBJ2-1
D: NA
V: TRBV11-2
DNA: TGTGCCAGCAGCCAGGGGACCTCCTACAATGAGCAGTTCTTC
CDR3: CASSQGTSYNEQFF

size: many
J: TRBJ2-3
D: TRBD2
V: TRBV12-3/TRBV12-4
DNA: TGTGCCAGCAGTCTCCAGCGGGGGGGCGCAGATACGCAGTATTTT
CDR3: CASSLQRGGADTQYF

size: NA
J: TRBJ1-4
D: TRBD1
V: TRBV2
DNA: TGTGCCAGCAGTGAGCTCCAGGGGGGAGTAGGTGAAAAACTGTTTTTT
CDR3: CASSELQGGVGEKLFF

size: few
J: TRBJ2-1
D: TRBD1
V: TRBV6-2/TRBV6-3
DNA: TGTGCCAGCAGCCATCACAGGGGTTCCTACAATGAGCAGTTCTTC
CDR3: CASSHHRGSYNEQFF

size: many
J: TRBJ1-4
D: NA
V: TRBV7-2
DNA: TGTGCCAGCAGCTTGACAGCGGCTAATGAAAAACTGTTTTTT
CDR3: CASSLTAANEKLFF

size: many
J: TRBJ2-3
D: TRBD2
V: TRBV7-9
DNA: TGTGCCAGCAGCTCTAGCGGGAGCACAGATACGCAGTATTTT
CDR3: CASSSSGSTDTQYF

size: few
J: TRBJ2-3
D: TRBD2
V: TRBV5-1
DNA: TGCGCCAGCAGCTTGGACCCTAGCGGGGGCACAGATACGCAGTATTTT
CDR3: CASSLDPSGGTDTQYF

size: many
J: TRBJ1-4
D: NA
V: TRBV7-8
DNA: TGTGCCAGCAGCTTAGAAGTAGGCAGGCTCGGAAGTGAAAAACTGTTTTTT
CDR3: CASSLEVGRLGSEKLFF

size: many
J: TRBJ2-1
D: NA
V: TRBV10-3
DNA: TGTGCCATCAGTGAGTTGCCCGGCACGGAGTTCTTC
CDR3: CAISELPGTEFF

size: few
J: TRBJ2-5
D: NA
V: TRBV18
DNA: TGTGCCAGCTCATCCTTGGGGGAGACCCAGTACTTC
CDR3: CASSSLGETQYF